These T cell receptor beta chains were read from a single sample in a study of OX40 agonist ivuxolimab in advanced cancers. Libraries were prepared by immunoSEQ multiplex PCR; TCRdb keeps only in-frame clonotypes and omits some of them. The table records around 86,000 clones, more than 80% of them present only once. The sample was CD4+ or CD8+ T cells sorted from blood, taken in a trial of the OX40 agonist ivuxolimab. These receptor sequences come from an adult with an advanced solid tumor such as melanoma, head and neck, liver or kidney cancer. The CDR3 runs from the conserved cysteine through the conserved F or W. Fields, in order: J gene, V gene, clone size, D gene, CDR3 length, CDR3 protein, CDR3 DNA. A D gene is named only where the DNA matches it firmly. Clone size, where shown, is once, few, many, or a class for clones that have expanded.

>TRBJ2-5|TRBV6-5|once|TRBD2|14
CASSRGLAKETQYF
TGTGCCAGCAGCCGGGGACTAGCGAAAGAGACCCAGTACTTC
>TRBJ2-1|TRBV29-1|.|TRBD1|14
CSVKDRGAYNEQFF
TGCAGCGTAAAGGACAGGGGAGCCTACAATGAGCAGTTCTTC
>TRBJ1-5|TRBV2|.|TRBD1|14
CASSTTGGNQPQHF
TGTGCCAGCAGTACCACAGGGGGCAATCAGCCCCAGCATTTT
>TRBJ1-5|TRBV19|once|TRBD1|15
CASSMGDRGIQPQHF
TGTGCCAGTAGTATGGGGGACAGAGGGATCCAGCCCCAGCATTTT
>TRBJ1-1|TRBV28|.|.|15
CASSLRVRMNTEAFF
TGTGCCAGCAGTTTAAGGGTCAGAATGAACACTGAAGCTTTCTTT
>TRBJ1-2|TRBV2|.|.|12
CASSENPYGYTF
TGTGCCAGCAGTGAGAATCCCTATGGCTACACCTTC
>TRBJ1-2|TRBV4-1|.|TRBD1|14
CASSEPLRGAGYTF
TGCGCCAGCAGCGAGCCCCTCAGGGGGGCTGGCTACACCTTC
>TRBJ1-2|TRBV30|.|.|12
CAWSPSNYGYTF
TGTGCCTGGAGCCCCTCTAACTATGGCTACACCTTC
>TRBJ1-1|TRBV19|.|TRBD1|13
CASSIPGQGEAFF
TGTGCCAGTAGTATCCCGGGACAGGGTGAAGCTTTCTTT
>TRBJ1-1|TRBV5-5|.|.|14
CASSPGFSSAEAFF
TGTGCCAGCAGCCCGGGTTTCTCTTCTGCTGAAGCTTTCTTT
>TRBJ1-5|TRBV28|few|.|13
CASSLSVRQPQHF
TGTGCCAGCAGTTTGTCCGTTCGGCAGCCCCAGCATTTT
>TRBJ2-7|TRBV28|.|.|14
CASKRSVVTGEQYF
TGTGCCAGCAAAAGATCCGTGGTGACGGGCGAGCAGTACTTC
>TRBJ1-3|TRBV30|.|TRBD1|12
CAWGQGGNAIYF
TGTGCCTGGGGACAGGGTGGAAACGCCATATATTTT
>TRBJ2-2|TRBV7-2|.|.|17
CASSLAFWAQNTGELFF
TGTGCCAGCAGCTTAGCCTTCTGGGCCCAGAACACCGGGGAGCTGTTTTTT
>TRBJ2-1|TRBV12-5|.|.|18
CASGLGPSDRITNNEQFF
TGTGCTAGTGGTTTGGGACCCTCTGACAGGATAACCAACAATGAGCAGTTCTTC
>TRBJ1-2|TRBV28|few|TRBD1|13
CASSPATGGGYTF
TGTGCCAGCAGTCCCGCGACAGGGGGTGGCTACACCTTC
>TRBJ2-3|TRBV7-2|.|TRBD2|17
CASSLVRTSGGTDTQYF
TGTGCCAGCAGCTTAGTGAGGACTAGCGGGGGGACAGATACGCAGTATTTT
>TRBJ2-3|TRBV9|.|TRBD2|16
CASSAGLALSTDTQYF
TGTGCCAGCAGCGCTGGACTAGCCCTTAGCACAGATACGCAGTATTTT